This paragraph covers one TCR beta chain sequence. The antigen it binds to is not known. Qualities for individual bases were not recorded, and no much larger clone is one base off. Collaborating institutions collected whole blood in K2EDTA tubes following their own protocols. Collaborator samples were shipped for TCRbeta analysis as frozen whole blood, isolated PBMCs, or DNA extracted from either sample type. TCRbeta CDR3 regions were amplified from genomic DNA using the immunoSEQ Assay, a bias-controlled multiplex PCR. In the paper's pipeline: Nucleated cell counts per sample were estimated from amplification of reference gene primers within the assay. To quantify the absolute abundance of each unique TCRbeta CDR3 rearrangement, sequence reads were collapsed and filtered. Productive Simpson clonality was computed per sample as the square root of Simpson's diversity index over productive rearrangements. TCRdb holds this immuneACCESS table with in-frame rearrangements only. Some clones are missing; in checked studies, unresolved V genes explain under half, and the rest has no known cause. Clone size and V and J calls were adopted from that table, with D and trimming inferred from the DNA. Within this sample are 35,000 to 45,000 clones, with around 90% of them counted one time only. The ten largest clonotypes hold around 6% of the sample.

The data derive from a study of blood T cell repertoires in COVID-19 (dated by TCRdb to the early 2020s). Notes on the research overall: Samples covering the acute and convalescent phases of COVID-19 were provided by collaborators in the United States, Italy and Spain. The material from the prospective study consisted of cDNA or gDNA derived from T cells, B-cell-depleted T cells, or PBMCs. The dataset comprised deeply sampled blood TCRbeta repertoires from subjects exposed to, actively infected with, or recovered from COVID-19. A freely available public database, intended as a resource for researchers studying the immune response to SARS-CoV-2, is where the repertoires were released. The samples were drawn from the first 160 participants of the ongoing ImmuneRACE study and from more than 1,000 subjects provided by 6 global collaborators. A de-identified subject ID, COVID-19 status, age in years and sex were almost always included in the sample metadata. Where available, HLA class I and class II types were obtained from metadata supplied by the sample provider rather than from assay-based typing.

General conclusions and limits of the study: How much clinical and demographic metadata was included differed by source and by participant, and the metadata was provided uncurated.

Trimming accounts for 4 bases at V and 1 base at J, while the number of junction bases matched to no gene is 2. From cysteine to phenylalanine, the CDR3 is 16 amino acids long. The read is trimmed to its CDR3 DNA, 48 bases read in frame from base 1. Sequences MNHNS (CDR1) and SASEGT (CDR2) are obtained from the germline V gene. The receptor was isolated from a woman older than 75 with acute or convalescent COVID-19. Rearrangement joined TRBV6-1 to TRBJ1-6, with 9 bases in between that match TRBD1. The sequenced sample was peripheral blood. The CDR3 protein is CASSVTGGSYNSPLHF. In nucleotides, the sequence is TGTGCCAGCAGTGTGACAGGGGGGTCCTATAATTCACCCCTCCACTTT.